A selection of T cell receptor beta chains follows, all from one sample in a study of Ad26.COV2.S vaccination and SARS-CoV-2 variants. Clones were read by immunoSEQ multiplex PCR, and TCRdb kept only the in-frame ones, dropping some. The sample contains hundreds of thousands of clones, about 92% of which appear only once. The sample consisted of peripheral blood, taken after recovery from COVID-19. The receptors originated from a human donor who had recovered from COVID-19. Each CDR3 is given with its conserved first and last residue. A D gene is named only where the DNA matches it firmly. The size field is filled for only some rows; it gives once, few, many or a size class.

d_call j_call v_call clone_size cdr3_aa cdr3_nt
- TRBJ2-2 TRBV18 - CASSPVQTEWAGELFF TGTGCCAGCTCACCGGTACAGACCGAATGGGCCGGGGAGCTGTTTTTT
- TRBJ1-1 TRBV5-4 - CASSSQKNTEAFF TGTGCCAGCAGCTCCCAAAAGAACACTGAAGCTTTCTTT
TRBD2 TRBJ2-3 TRBV9 - CASSVSGGRSDTQYF TGTGCCAGCAGCGTATCGGGGGGGCGGTCGGATACGCAGTATTTT
TRBD2 TRBJ2-5 TRBV19 - CASSIDRLAQETQYF TGTGCCAGTAGTATAGATCGACTAGCCCAAGAGACCCAGTACTTC
TRBD2 TRBJ2-3 TRBV14 - CASSHRGGGDTQYF TGTGCCAGCAGCCATCGCGGCGGGGGAGATACGCAGTATTTT
- TRBJ2-5 TRBV4-1 - CASSPSHTGLQETQYF TGCGCCAGCAGCCCATCTCATACAGGGCTCCAAGAGACCCAGTACTTC
TRBD1 TRBJ1-5 TRBV6-1 - CASCDRGNQPQHF TGTGCCAGCTGTGACAGGGGCAATCAGCCCCAGCATTTT
TRBD1 TRBJ2-7 TRBV5-8 once CASSLGTGGSEQYF TGTGCCAGCAGCTTGGGGACAGGGGGGTCCGAGCAGTACTTC
- TRBJ1-2 TRBV6-5 once CASRTTALYGYTF TGTGCCAGCAGGACGACAGCACTTTATGGCTACACCTTC
- TRBJ1-1 TRBV5-6 - CASSLQTTEAFF TGTGCCAGCAGCCTGCAGACCACTGAAGCTTTCTTT
- TRBJ2-3 TRBV29-1 - CSVEVTRGPDTQYF TGCAGCGTTGAAGTGACAAGGGGACCAGATACGCAGTATTTT
- TRBJ2-3 TRBV5-6 - CASSSLTLTGLGADTQYF TGTGCCAGCAGCTCCCTGACCTTGACAGGCCTGGGGGCAGATACGCAGTATTTT
- TRBJ1-1 TRBV12-3/TRBV12-4 - CASSSSMNTEAFF TGTGCCAGCAGCAGCTCGATGAACACTGAAGCTTTCTTT
- TRBJ2-5 TRBV5-6 - CASSPGAYGETQYF TGTGCCAGCAGTCCGGGGGCGTATGGAGAGACCCAGTACTTC
- TRBJ1-1 TRBV19 - CASSRRNTEAFF TGTGCCAGTAGTAGGAGGAACACTGAAGCTTTCTTT
TRBD2 TRBJ2-5 TRBV5-1 - CASSPGLAGEYQETQYF TGCGCCAGCAGCCCGGGACTAGCGGGGGAGTACCAAGAGACCCAGTACTTC
TRBD1 TRBJ1-2 TRBV11-2 - CASSPETGGAGYTF TGTGCCAGCAGCCCCGAGACAGGGGGCGCCGGCTACACCTTC
- TRBJ1-4 TRBV11-2 - CASGYNEKLFF TGTGCCAGCGGTTATAATGAAAAACTGTTTTTT
TRBD2 TRBJ2-1 TRBV6-4 medium-sized CASSEGSGGNNEQFF TGTGCCAGCAGTGAAGGTAGCGGGGGGAACAATGAGCAGTTCTTC
- TRBJ1-2 TRBV19 - CASSIGWQAGGYTF TGTGCCAGTAGTATAGGTTGGCAGGCTGGTGGCTACACCTTC
- TRBJ1-3 TRBV29-1 - CSATGSGNTIYF TGCAGCGCAACAGGGTCTGGAAACACCATATATTTT
TRBD2 TRBJ2-1 TRBV7-9 - CASSLLAGGPSYNEQFF TGTGCCAGCAGCTTACTAGCGGGGGGTCCTTCCTACAATGAGCAGTTCTTC
TRBD1 TRBJ2-7 TRBV19 - CASSRQGGEQYF TGTGCCAGTAGTAGACAGGGTGGAGAGCAGTACTTC
- TRBJ2-7 TRBV11-2 - CASSLGWDNEQYF TGTGCCAGCAGCTTAGGGTGGGATAACGAGCAGTACTTC
- TRBJ1-2 TRBV5-8 - CASSPRPGNYGYTF TGTGCCAGCAGCCCCAGACCGGGAAACTATGGCTACACCTTC
- TRBJ1-4 TRBV28 - CASSEMNEKLFF TGTGCCAGCAGCGAGATGAATGAAAAACTGTTTTTT